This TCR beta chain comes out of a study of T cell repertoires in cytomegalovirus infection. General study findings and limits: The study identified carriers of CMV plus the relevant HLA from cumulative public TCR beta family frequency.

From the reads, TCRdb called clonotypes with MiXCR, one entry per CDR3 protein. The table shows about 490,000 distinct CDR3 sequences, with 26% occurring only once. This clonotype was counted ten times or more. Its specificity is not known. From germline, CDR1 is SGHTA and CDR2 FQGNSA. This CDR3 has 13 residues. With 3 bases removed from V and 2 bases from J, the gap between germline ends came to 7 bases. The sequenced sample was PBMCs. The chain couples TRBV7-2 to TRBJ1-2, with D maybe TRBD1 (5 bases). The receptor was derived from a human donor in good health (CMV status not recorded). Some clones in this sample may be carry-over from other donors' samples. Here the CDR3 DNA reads TGTGCCAGCAGCTTTGCAGGGAACTATGGCTACACCTTC. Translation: CASSFAGNYGYTF.